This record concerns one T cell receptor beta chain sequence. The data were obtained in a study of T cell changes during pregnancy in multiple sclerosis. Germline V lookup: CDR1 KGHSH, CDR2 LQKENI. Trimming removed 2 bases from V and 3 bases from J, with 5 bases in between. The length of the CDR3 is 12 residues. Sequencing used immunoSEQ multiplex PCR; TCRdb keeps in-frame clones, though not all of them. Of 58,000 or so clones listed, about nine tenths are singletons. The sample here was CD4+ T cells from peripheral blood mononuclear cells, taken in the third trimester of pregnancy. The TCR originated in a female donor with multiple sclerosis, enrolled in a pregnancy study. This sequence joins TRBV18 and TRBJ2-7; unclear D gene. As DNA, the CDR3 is TGTGCCAGCTCACCAGAGAGCTACGAGCAGTACTTC. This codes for CASSPESYEQYF.